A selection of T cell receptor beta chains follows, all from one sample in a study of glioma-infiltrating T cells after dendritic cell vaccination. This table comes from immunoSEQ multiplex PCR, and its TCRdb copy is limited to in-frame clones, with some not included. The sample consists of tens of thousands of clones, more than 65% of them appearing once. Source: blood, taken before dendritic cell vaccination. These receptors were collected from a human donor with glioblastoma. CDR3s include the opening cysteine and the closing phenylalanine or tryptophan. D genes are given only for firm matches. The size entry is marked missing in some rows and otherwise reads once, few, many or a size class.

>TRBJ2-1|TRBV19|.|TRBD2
TGTGCCAGTAGTATAGCAGGGACTAGCGGGATAGGTGAGCAGTTCTTC
CASSIAGTSGIGEQFF
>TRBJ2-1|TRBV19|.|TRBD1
TGTGCCAGTAAAAAGGGGGGACAGGACGTGGTTGGGCAGTTCTTC
CASKKGGQDVVGQFF
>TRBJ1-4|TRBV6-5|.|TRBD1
TGTGCCAGCAGTTACTCGCCGGGACAGCGAAATGAAAAACTGTTTTTT
CASSYSPGQRNEKLFF
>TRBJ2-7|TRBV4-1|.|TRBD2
TGCGCCAGCAGCCAAGAGGGAGCGGGGGCCCTGAGGGAGCAGTACTTC
CASSQEGAGALREQYF
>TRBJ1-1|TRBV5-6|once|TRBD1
TGTGCCAGCAGCACGACAGGGGGTAAAGCAACTGAAGCTTTCTTT
CASSTTGGKATEAFF
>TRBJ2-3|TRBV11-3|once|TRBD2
TGTGCCAGCAGCTTTAGCGGGAGCGCAGATACGCAGTATTTT
CASSFSGSADTQYF
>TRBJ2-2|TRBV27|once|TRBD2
TGTGCCAGCAGTTTAGGACTAGCGATCACCGCGAACACCGGGGAGCTGTTTTTT
CASSLGLAITANTGELFF
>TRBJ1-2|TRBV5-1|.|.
TGCGCCAGCAGCGATCTTCAGGGGAACTATGGCTACACCTTC
CASSDLQGNYGYTF
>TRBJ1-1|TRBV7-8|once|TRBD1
TGTGCCAGCGCCCCCACAGGGGGCTACATCCTAGGCACTGAAGCTTTCTTT
CASAPTGGYILGTEAFF
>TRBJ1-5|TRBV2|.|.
TGTGCCAGCAGTCCCACAGATAGCAATCAGCCCCAGCATTTT
CASSPTDSNQPQHF
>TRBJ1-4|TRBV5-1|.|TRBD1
TGCGCCAGCAGCTTGGGACAGGGCTACGAAAAACTGTTTTTT
CASSLGQGYEKLFF
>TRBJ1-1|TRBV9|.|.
TGTGCCAGCAGCGTAGCAACGGCGGGTGCGATGAACACTGAAGCTTTCTTT
CASSVATAGAMNTEAFF
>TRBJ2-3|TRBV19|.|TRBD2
TGTGCCAGCCGGTCAGCGGGAACAGATACGCAGTATTTT
CASRSAGTDTQYF
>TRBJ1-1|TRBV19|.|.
TGTGCCAGTAGCCTTAATATCGGGGGATTAAACACTGAAGCTTTCTTT
CASSLNIGGLNTEAFF
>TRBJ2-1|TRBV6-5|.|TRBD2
TGTGCCAGCAGCCGGGAGGACATTGCTACAGGAGAGCAGTTCTTC
CASSREDIATGEQFF
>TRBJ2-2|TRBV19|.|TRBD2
TGTGCCAGTAGAAGCGGGACGAACGCCGGGGAGCTGTTTTTT
CASRSGTNAGELFF
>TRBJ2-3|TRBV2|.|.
TGTGCCAGCAGTGATTCCAGCCCCGCGGTAGATACGCAGTATTTT
CASSDSSPAVDTQYF
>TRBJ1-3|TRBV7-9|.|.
TGTGCCAGCAGCTTCTTACAGGGATCCGGAAACACCATATATTTT
CASSFLQGSGNTIYF
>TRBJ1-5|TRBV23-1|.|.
TGCGCCAGCAGTCAATCTGGGGGGTCCCCGGCTTTT
CASSQSGGSPAF
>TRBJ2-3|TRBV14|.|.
TGTGCCAGCAGCCAAGATCCGTATACGCAGTATTTT
CASSQDPYTQYF